Following are 10 T cell receptor beta chains from one sample sequenced in a study of T-cell memory formation after mild COVID-19 (dated by TCRdb to the early 2020s). Library prep was done by 5' RACE. TCRdb lists the instrument as Illumina NovaSeq 6000. The public reads were reprocessed in TCRdb via fastp at Q25 and MiXCR, keeping in-frame beta chains. Identical CDR3 proteins give one entry, which carries the most common genes and DNA. Across this sample there are under 250,000 distinct CDR3 sequences, with 15% seen only once. The ten largest clones add up to approximately 2.1% of the sample. The source material was PBMCs or a T cell subset sorted from them (not recorded which). The receptors derive from an adult woman who had mild COVID-19 (a few samples of this study predate the infection). The sample titles of this study are shuffled in the database, so cell type and time point are left out; the donor was told from shared clones.

The sample holds one count of this clonotype. The chain is built from TRBV6-2 or TRBV6-3 and TRBJ1-2, with 7 bases aligning to TRBD1. There are 16 residues in the CDR3. Germline values: CDR1 MNHEY, CDR2 SVGEGT. V shed 2 bases, J shed 6 bases, and the junction held 12 bases outside the gene matches. The CDR3 sequence: CASSYHRTGSGDGYTF. In DNA, the CDR3 is TGTGCCAGCAGTTACCACCGGACAGGTTCGGGAGATGGCTACACCTTC.

The chain employs TRBV29-1 and TRBJ2-7, with 7 bases that match TRBD1. J gave up 0 bases and V 7 bases, and 3 bases lay outside the gene matches. The CDR3 contains 12 residues. Looked up from germline, CDR1 is SQVTM and CDR2 is ANQGSEA. The CDR3 bases are TGCAGCGCTCGGGACAGCTCCTACGAGCAGTACTTC. Its translation is CSARDSSYEQYF.

The chain employs TRBV7-9 and TRBJ2-7; D is unresolved. Germline V gives CDR1 SEHNR, CDR2 FQNEAQ (reference sequence). The CDR3 totals 14 residues. The ends were cut back, 1 base at V and 0 bases at J, with 7 bases in the middle. CDR3 in amino acids: CASSLGWASYEQYF. The CDR3 nucleotides read TGTGCCAGCAGCTTAGGTTGGGCCTCCTACGAGCAGTACTTC.

The chain recombines TRBV24-1 with TRBJ2-4, with 9 bases fitting TRBD1. V dropped 3 bases and J dropped 1; count of bases not matched to a gene: 6. Germline CDR1 and CDR2: KGHDR and SFDVKD. The CDR3 has 17 amino acids. The CDR3 nucleotides read TGTGCCACCAGTGATCTACAGGGGGCACATGCCAAAAACATTCAGTACTTC. This codes for CATSDLQGAHAKNIQYF.

The chain combines TRBV20-1 with TRBJ2-7, with D possibly TRBD2 on 5 matching bases. The germline V gene encodes CDR1 DFQATT and CDR2 SNEGSKA (reference sequence). V lost 5 bases and J 0 bases, leaving 20 bases between the germline ends. The CDR3 spans 16 residues. The CDR3 nucleotides read TGCAGTGCTCGCCCTATAGAGCGGAGCCGCTCCTACGAGCAGTACTTC. Translation: CSARPIERSRSYEQYF.

The chain joins TRBV25-1 to TRBJ2-7; 7 bases match TRBD1. This CDR3 has 14 residues. The germline V gene has CDR1 MGHDK and CDR2 SYGVNS. After removal of 5 bases from V and 4 bases from J, the junction contained 8 bases not matched to a gene. This CDR3 reads CASSLTGTLYEQYF. CDR3 DNA: TGTGCCAGCAGTCTGACAGGGACACTGTACGAGCAGTACTTC.

The rearrangement links TRBV29-1 to TRBJ1-1, with 7 bases matching TRBD1. The V segment lost 7 bases and the J segment 1 base; nucleotides outside the gene matches: 15. In germline, CDR1 is SQVTM, CDR2 ANQGSEA. The length of the CDR3 is 16 residues. The DNA for the CDR3 is TGCAGCGCTGTCCCCTTTGTGACAGGGACGAACACTGAAGCTTTCTTT. It yields the protein CSAVPFVTGTNTEAFF.

This clonotype occurred many times. The rearrangement joins TRBV11-2 to TRBJ2-7; 8 nucleotides align to TRBD2. After removal of 5 bases from V and 0 bases from J, the junction contained 15 bases not matched to a gene. The CDR3 length is 18 residues. Germline V CDR1 and CDR2: SGHAT, FQNNGV. CDR3 nucleotides: TGTGCCAGCAGCCCGATCGAAAGGGAGCGGGGGAGCTCCTACGAGCAGTACTTC. The encoded protein is CASSPIERERGSSYEQYF.

This clonotype was counted a few times. CDR3 amino acids: CASSSRLAGGPLYNEQFF. As DNA, the CDR3 is TGCGCCAGCAGCTCCCGACTAGCGGGAGGGCCATTATACAATGAGCAGTTCTTC. The V and J genes are TRBV5-1 and TRBJ2-1, with 14 bases identical to TRBD2. CDR3 size: 18 residues. J lost 4 bases, V lost 3 bases, and 9 bases had no gene match. Germline assignment: CDR1 SGHRS and CDR2 YFSETQ.

This clonotype was detected ten times or more. The J gene is TRBJ2-3, the V gene TRBV20-1; TRBD2 matches at 11 bases. CDR1 DFQATT and CDR2 SNEGSKA come from the germline V gene (reference sequence). The trim removed 0 bases at V and 4 bases at J, leaving 9 bases unmatched. The CDR3 extends over 17 amino acids. The CDR3 here is CSARDLASGRLADTQYF. The CDR3 nucleotides read TGCAGTGCTAGAGATTTGGCTAGCGGGAGGCTCGCAGATACGCAGTATTTT.